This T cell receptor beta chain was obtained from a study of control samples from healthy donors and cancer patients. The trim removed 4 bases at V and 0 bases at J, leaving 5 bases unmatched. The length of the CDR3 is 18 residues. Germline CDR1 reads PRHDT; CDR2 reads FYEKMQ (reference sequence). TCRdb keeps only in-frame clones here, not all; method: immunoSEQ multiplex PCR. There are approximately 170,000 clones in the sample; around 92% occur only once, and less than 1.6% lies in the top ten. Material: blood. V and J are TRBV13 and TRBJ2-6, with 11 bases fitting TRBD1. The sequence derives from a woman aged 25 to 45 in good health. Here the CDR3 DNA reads TGTGCCAGCAGCTCCGGGACAGGGGGGGTCTCTGGGGCCAACGTCCTGACTTTC. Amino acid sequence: CASSSGTGGVSGANVLTF.